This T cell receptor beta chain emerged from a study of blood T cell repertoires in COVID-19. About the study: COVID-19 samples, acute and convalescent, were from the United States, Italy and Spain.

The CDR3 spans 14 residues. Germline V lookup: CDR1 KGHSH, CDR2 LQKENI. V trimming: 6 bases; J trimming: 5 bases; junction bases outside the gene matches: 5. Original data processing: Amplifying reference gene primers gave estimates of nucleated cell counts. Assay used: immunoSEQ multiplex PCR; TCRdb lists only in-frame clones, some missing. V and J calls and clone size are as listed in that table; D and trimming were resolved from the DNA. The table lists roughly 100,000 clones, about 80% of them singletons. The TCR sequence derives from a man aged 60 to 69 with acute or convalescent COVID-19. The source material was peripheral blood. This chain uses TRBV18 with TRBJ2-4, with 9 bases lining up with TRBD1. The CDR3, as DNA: TGTGCCAGCTCCCTGGGACAGGGCCAAAACATTCAGTACTTC. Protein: CASSLGQGQNIQYF.